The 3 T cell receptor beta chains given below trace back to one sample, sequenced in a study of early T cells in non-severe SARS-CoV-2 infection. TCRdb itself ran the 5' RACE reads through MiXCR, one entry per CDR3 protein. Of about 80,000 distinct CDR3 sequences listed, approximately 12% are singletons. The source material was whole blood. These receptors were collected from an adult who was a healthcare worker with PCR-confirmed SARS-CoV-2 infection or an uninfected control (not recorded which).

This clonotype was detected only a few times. In nucleotides, the CDR3 is TGTGCCAGCAGTTTAAGGCTAGCGGGAGGGGAAGAGACCCAGTACTTC. Amino acids: CASSLRLAGGEETQYF. The chain recombines TRBV12-3 or TRBV12-4 with TRBJ2-5; 12 nucleotides agree with TRBD2. The CDR3 spans 16 residues. V gave up 2 bases and J gave up 3 bases; unmatched junction bases: 4.

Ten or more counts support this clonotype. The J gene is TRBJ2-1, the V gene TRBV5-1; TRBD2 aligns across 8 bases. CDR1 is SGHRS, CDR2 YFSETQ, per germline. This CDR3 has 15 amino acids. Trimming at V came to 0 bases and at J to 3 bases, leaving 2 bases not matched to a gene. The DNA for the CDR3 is TGCGCCAGCAGCTTGGAAAGCGGGAGCTACAATGAGCAGTTCTTC. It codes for CASSLESGSYNEQFF. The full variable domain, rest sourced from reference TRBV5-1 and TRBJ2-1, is KAGVTQTPRYLIKTRGQQVTLSCSPISGHRSVSWYQQTPGQGLQFLFEYFSETQRNKGNFPGRFSGRQFSNSRSEMNVSTLELGDSALYLCASSLESGSYNEQFFGPGTRLTVL.

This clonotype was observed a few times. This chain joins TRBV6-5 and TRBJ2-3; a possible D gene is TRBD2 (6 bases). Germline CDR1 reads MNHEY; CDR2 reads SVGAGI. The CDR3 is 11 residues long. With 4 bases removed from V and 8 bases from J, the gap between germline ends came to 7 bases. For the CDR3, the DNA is TGTGCCAGCAGTTTAGCGGCTACGCAGTATTTT. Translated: CASSLAATQYF.